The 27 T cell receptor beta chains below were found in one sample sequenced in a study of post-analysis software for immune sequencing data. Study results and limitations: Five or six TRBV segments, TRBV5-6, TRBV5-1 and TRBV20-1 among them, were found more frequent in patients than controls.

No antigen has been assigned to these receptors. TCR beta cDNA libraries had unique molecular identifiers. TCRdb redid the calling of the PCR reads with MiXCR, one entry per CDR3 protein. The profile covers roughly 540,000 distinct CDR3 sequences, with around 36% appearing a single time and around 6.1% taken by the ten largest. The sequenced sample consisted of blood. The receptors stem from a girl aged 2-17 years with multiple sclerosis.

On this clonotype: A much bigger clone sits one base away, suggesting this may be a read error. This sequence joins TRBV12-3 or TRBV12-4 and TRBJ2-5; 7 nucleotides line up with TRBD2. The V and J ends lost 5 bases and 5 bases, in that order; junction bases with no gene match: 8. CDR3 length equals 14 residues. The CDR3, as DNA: TGTGCCAGCAGTCCCCGGGGGGTGATCGAGACCCAGTACTTC. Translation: CASSPRGVIETQYF.

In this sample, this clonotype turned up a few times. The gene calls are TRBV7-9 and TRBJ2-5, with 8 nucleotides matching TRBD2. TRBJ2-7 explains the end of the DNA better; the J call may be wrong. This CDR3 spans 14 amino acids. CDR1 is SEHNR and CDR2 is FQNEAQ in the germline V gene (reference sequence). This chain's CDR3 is CASSLSGRGYEQYF. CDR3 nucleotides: TGTGCCAGCAGCTTATCCGGGAGGGGGTACGAGCAGTACTTC.

CDR3 sequence reads: CASIPGQGYGYTF. The CDR3, as DNA: TGTGCCAGCATCCCAGGACAGGGCTATGGCTACACCTTC. V is TRBV6-1 and J is TRBJ1-2; 8 bases match TRBD1. This CDR3 is 13 amino acids long. The germline CDR1 and CDR2 sequences are MNHNS and SASEGT. The V and J ends lost 7 bases and 4 bases, in that order; junction bases with no gene match: 5.

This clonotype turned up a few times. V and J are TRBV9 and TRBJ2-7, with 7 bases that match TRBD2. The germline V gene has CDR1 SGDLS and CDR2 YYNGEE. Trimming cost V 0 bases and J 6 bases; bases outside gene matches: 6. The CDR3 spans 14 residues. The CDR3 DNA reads TGTGCCAGCAGCGTAGTCGGGACTACGGCCGAGCAGTACTTC. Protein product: CASSVVGTTAEQYF.

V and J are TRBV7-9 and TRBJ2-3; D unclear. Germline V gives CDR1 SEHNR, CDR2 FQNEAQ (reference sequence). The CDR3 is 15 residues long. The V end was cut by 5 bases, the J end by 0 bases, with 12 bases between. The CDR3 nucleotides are TGTGCCAGCAGCCACCCAGTGGGTAGCACAGATACGCAGTATTTT. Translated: CASSHPVGSTDTQYF.

CDR3 DNA sequence: TGTGCCAGCAGCGTCGACCCCGGACAGGGTATTCAAGAGACCCAGTACTTC. It encodes CASSVDPGQGIQETQYF. J is TRBJ2-5 and V is TRBV9, with 8 positions matching TRBD1. V trimming: 2 bases; J trimming: 2 bases; junction bases outside the gene matches: 11. Germline V gene sequence: CDR1 SGDLS, CDR2 YYNGEE. CDR3 length: 17 residues.

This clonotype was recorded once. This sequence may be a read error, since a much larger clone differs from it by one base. CDR3 in amino acids: CASSLVTGPYNEQYF. DNA for the CDR3: TGTGCCAGCAGCTTGGTAACCGGACCCTACAATGAGCAGTACTTC. The chain is built from TRBV5-6 and TRBJ2-7; D is ambiguous. Germline V gene lookup returns CDR1 SGHDT and CDR2 YYEEEE. The CDR3 extends over 15 amino acids. V was cut by 0 bases and J by 7 bases, with 17 bases left in between.

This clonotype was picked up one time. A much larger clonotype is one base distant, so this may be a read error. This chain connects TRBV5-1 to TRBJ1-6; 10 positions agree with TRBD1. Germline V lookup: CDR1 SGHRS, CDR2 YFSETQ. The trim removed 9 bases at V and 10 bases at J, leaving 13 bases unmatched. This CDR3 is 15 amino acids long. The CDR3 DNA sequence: TGCGCCAACAGTTCGGACAGGGGGGCTCGGTCACCCCTCCACTTT. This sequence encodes CANSSDRGARSPLHF.

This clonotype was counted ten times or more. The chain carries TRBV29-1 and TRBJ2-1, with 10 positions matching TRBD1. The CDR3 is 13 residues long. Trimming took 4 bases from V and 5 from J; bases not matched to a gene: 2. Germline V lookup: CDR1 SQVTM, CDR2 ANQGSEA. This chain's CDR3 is CSVGQGANNEQFF. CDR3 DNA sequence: TGCAGCGTTGGACAGGGGGCCAACAATGAGCAGTTCTTC.

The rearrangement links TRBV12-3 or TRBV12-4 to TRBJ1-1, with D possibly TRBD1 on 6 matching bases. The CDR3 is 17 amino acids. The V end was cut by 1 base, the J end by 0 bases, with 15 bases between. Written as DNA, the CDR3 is TGTGCCAGCAGTTTAGGGGCAGGGGCACGAATGAACACTGAAGCTTTCTTT. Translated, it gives CASSLGAGARMNTEAFF.

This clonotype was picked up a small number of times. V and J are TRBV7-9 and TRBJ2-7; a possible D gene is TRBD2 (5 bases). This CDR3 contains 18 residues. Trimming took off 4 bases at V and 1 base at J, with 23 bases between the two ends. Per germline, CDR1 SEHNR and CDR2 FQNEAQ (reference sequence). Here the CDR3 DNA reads TGTGCCAGCAGCTCCAATTTACGGAGGACGTTCGGGTCCTACGAGCAGTACTTC. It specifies CASSSNLRRTFGSYEQYF.

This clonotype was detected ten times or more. The CDR3: CSASGPQETQYF. CDR3 coding DNA: TGCAGCGCCTCGGGGCCCCAAGAGACCCAGTACTTC. The chain joins TRBV29-1 to TRBJ2-5, with D perhaps assigned TRBD1 or TRBD2 (5 bases each). The germline CDR1 and CDR2 sequences are SQVTM and ANQGSEA. Trimming stripped 7 bases from V and 1 base from J, with 10 bases between. This CDR3 has 12 residues.

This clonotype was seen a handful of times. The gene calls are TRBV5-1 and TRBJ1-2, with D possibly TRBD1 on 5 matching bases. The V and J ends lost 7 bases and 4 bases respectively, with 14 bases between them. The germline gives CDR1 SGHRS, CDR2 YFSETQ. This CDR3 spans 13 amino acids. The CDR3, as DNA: TGCGCCAGCCGCCCGGGGGGGGGCTATGGCTACACCTTC. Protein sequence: CASRPGGGYGYTF.

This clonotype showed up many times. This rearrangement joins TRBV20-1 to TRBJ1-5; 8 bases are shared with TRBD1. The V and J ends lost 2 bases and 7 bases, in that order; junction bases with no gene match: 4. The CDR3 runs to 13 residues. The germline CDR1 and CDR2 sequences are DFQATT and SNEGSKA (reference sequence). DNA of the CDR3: TGCAGTGCTAGACAGGGGGCGGGGCAGCCCCAGCATTTT. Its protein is CSARQGAGQPQHF.

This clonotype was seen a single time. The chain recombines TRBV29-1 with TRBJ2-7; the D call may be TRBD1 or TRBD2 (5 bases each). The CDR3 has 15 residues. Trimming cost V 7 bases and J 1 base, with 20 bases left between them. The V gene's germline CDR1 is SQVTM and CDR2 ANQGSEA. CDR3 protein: CSGVWGRDGSYEQYF. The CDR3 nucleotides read TGCAGCGGGGTGTGGGGACGGGACGGGTCCTACGAGCAGTACTTC.

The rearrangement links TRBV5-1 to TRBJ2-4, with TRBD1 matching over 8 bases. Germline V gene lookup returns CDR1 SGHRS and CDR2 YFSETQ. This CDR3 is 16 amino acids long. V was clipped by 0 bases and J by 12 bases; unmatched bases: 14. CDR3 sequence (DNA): TGCGCCAGCAGCTTGGTCCCGGGACAGGACATGGGGAATCAGTACTTC. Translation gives CASSLVPGQDMGNQYF.

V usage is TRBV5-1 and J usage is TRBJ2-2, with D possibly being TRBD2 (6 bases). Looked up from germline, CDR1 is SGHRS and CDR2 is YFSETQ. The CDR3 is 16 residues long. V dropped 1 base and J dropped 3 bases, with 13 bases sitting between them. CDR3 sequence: CASSLSGGSDTGELFF. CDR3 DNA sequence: TGCGCCAGCAGCTTGAGTGGGGGGTCGGACACCGGGGAGCTGTTTTTT.

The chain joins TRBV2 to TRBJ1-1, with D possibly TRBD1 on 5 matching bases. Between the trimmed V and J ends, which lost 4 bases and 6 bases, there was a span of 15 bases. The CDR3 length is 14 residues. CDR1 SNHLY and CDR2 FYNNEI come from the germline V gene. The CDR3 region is CASSVGERSAEAFF. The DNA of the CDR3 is TGTGCCAGCAGTGTGGGGGAAAGGAGTGCTGAAGCTTTCTTT.

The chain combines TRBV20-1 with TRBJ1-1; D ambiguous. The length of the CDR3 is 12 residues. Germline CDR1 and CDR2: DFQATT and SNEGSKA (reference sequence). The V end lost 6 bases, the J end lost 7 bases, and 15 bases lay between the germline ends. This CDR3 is CSARIGVYEAFF. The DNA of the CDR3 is TGCAGTGCGAGAATTGGGGTGTATGAAGCTTTCTTT.

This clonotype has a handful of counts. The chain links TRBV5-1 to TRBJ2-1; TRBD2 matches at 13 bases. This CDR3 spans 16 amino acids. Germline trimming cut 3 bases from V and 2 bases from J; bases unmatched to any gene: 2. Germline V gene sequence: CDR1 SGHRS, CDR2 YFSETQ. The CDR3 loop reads CASSWTSGGAYNEQFF. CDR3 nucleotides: TGCGCCAGCAGCTGGACTAGCGGGGGTGCCTACAATGAGCAGTTCTTC.

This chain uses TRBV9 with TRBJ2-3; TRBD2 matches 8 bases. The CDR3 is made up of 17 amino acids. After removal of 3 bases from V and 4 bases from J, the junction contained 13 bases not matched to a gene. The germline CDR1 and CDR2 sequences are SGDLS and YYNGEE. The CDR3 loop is CASSGKGSTSVADTQYF. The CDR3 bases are TGTGCCAGCAGCGGAAAAGGCTCGACTAGCGTAGCAGATACGCAGTATTTT.

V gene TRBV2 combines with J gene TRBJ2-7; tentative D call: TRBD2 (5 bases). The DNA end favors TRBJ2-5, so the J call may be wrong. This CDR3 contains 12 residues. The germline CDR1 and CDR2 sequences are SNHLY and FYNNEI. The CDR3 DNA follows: TGTGCCAGCACTATTCGGAGGGAGACCCAGTACTTC. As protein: CASTIRRETQYF.

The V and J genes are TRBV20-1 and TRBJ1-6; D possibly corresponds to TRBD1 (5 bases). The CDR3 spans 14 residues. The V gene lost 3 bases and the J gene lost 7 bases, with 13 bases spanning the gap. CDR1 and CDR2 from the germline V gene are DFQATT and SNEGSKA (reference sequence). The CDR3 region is CSARVGGINSPLHF. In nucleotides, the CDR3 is TGCAGTGCTAGGGTGGGGGGTATCAATTCACCCCTCCACTTT.

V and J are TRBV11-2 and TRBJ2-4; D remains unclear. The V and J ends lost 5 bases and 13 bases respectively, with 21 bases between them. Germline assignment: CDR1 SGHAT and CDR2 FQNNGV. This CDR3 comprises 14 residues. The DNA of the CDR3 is TGTGCCAGCAGCGTCGTCTTGAGGTCCGGTGAGCAGTACTTC. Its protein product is CASSVVLRSGEQYF. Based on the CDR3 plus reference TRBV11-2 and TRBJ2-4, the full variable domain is EAGVAQSPRYKIIEKRQSVAFWCNPISGHATLYWYQQILGQGPKLLIQFQNNGVVDDSQLPKDRFSAERLKGVDSTLKIQPAKLEDSAVYLCASSVVLRSGEQYFGAGTRLSVL.

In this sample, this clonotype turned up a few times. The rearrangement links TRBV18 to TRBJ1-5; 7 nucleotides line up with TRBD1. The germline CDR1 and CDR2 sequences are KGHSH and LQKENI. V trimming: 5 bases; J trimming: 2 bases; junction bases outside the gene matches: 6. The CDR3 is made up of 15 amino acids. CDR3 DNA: TGTGCCAGCTCATCGGCAACAGGGGGCAATCAGCCCCAGCATTTT. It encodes CASSSATGGNQPQHF.

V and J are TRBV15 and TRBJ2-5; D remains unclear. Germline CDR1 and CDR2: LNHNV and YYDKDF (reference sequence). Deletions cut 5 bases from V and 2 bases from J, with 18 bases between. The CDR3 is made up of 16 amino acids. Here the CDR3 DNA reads TGTGCCACCAGCGGACCAGGACGGATCTCTCAAGAGACCCAGTACTTC. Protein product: CATSGPGRISQETQYF.

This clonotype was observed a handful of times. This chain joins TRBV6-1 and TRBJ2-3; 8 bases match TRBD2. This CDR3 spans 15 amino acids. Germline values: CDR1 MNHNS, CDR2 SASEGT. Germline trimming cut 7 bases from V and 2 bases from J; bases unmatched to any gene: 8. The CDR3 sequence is CASTLRGGHTDTQYF. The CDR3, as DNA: TGTGCCAGCACTCTCCGGGGGGGGCACACAGATACGCAGTATTTT.